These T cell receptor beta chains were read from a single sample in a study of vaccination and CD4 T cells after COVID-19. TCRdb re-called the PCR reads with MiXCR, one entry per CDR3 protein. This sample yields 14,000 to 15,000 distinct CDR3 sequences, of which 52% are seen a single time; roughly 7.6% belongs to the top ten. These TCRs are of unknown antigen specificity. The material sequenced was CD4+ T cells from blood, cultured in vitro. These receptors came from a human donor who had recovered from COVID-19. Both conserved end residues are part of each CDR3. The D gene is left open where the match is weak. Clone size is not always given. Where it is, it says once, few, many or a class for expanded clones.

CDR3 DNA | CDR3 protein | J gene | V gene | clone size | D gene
TGTGCCAGCAGGCTCGACAGGGAACAGCCCCAGCATTTT | CASRLDREQPQHF | TRBJ1-5 | TRBV2 | - | TRBD1
TGTGCCAGCTCGACCGGGACTAGCAAAGATACGCAGTATTTT | CASSTGTSKDTQYF | TRBJ2-3 | TRBV7-3 | - | TRBD2
TGTGCCAGCAGACTCGGACAGGGGGCTAGGCAGCCCCAGCATTTT | CASRLGQGARQPQHF | TRBJ1-5 | TRBV6-2/TRBV6-3 | - | TRBD1
TGTGCCAGCAGTGACTCTGACTACAATGAGCAGTTCTTC | CASSDSDYNEQFF | TRBJ2-1 | TRBV6-4 | - | -
TGTGCCAGCAGGGGGACTAGCGGGACCAATGAGCAGTTCTTC | CASRGTSGTNEQFF | TRBJ2-1 | TRBV27 | - | TRBD2
TGTGCCACCAGCAGAGATAGCGGTCTGCGGACCCAGTACTTC | CATSRDSGLRTQYF | TRBJ2-5 | TRBV15 | - | -
TGTGCCAGTGTCGGGACAGGGAGCAATCAGCCCCAGCATTTT | CASVGTGSNQPQHF | TRBJ1-5 | TRBV19 | few | TRBD1
TGTGCCAGCAGCCTTAACTATGGCTACACCTTC | CASSLNYGYTF | TRBJ1-2 | TRBV6-2/TRBV6-3 | few | -
TGTGCCAGCAGTCGTAGGCCGGGACAGGTCGAAGAGACCCAGTACTTC | CASSRRPGQVEETQYF | TRBJ2-5 | TRBV6-1 | - | TRBD1
TGCGCCAGCAGCTCCTCGGCAGGGAGGATCACTGAAGCTTTCTTT | CASSSSAGRITEAFF | TRBJ1-1 | TRBV5-1 | - | -
TGTGCCAGCAGCCCCCGGGACAGGAACACTGAAGCTTTCTTT | CASSPRDRNTEAFF | TRBJ1-1 | TRBV7-8 | - | TRBD1